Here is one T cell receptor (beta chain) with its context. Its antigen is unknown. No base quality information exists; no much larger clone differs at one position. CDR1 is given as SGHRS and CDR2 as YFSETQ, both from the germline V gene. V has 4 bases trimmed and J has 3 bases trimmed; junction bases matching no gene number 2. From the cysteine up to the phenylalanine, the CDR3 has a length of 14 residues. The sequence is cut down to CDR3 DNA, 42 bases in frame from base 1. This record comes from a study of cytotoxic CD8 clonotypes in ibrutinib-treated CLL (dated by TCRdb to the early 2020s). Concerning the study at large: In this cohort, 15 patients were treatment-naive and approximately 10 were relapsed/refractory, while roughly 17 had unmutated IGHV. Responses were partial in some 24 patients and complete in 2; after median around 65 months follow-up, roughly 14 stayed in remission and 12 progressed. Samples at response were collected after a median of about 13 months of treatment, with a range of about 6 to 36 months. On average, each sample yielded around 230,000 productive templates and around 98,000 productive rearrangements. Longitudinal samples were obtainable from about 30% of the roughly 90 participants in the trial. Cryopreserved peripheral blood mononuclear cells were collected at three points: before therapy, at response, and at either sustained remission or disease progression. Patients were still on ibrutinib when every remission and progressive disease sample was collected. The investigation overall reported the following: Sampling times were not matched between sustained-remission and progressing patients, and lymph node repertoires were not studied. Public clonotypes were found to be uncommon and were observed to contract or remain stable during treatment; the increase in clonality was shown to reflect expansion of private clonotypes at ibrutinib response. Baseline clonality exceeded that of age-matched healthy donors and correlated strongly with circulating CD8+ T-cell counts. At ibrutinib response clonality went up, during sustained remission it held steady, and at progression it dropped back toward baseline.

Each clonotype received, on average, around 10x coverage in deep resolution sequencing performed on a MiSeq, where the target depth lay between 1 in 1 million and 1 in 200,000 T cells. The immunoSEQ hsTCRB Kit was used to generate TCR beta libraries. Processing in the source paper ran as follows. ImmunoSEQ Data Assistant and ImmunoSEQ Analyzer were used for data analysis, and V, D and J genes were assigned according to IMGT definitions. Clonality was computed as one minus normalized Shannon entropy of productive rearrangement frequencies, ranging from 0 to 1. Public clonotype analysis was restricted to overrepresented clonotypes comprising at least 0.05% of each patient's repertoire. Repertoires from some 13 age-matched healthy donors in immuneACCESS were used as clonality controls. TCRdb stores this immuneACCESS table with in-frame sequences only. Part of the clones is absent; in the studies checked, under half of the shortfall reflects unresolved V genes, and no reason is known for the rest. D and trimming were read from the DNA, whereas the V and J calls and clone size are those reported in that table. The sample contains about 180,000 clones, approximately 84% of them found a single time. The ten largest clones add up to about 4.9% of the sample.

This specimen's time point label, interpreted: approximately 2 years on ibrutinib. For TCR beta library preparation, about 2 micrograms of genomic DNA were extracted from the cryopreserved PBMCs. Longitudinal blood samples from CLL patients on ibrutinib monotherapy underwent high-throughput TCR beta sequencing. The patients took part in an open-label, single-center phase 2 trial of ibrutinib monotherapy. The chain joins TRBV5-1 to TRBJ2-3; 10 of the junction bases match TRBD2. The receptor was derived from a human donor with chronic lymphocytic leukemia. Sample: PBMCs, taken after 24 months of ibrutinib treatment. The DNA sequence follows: TGCGCCAGCAGCAGGACTAGCGGTACAGATACGCAGTATTTT. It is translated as CASSRTSGTDTQYF.